This T cell receptor beta chain was observed in a study of blood T cell repertoires in COVID-19. Background on the study: COVID-19 samples, acute and convalescent, were from the United States, Italy and Spain.

CDR1 LGHDT and CDR2 YNNKEL come from the germline V gene (reference sequence). The CDR3 loop spans 12 amino acids. V was trimmed by 0 bases and J by 6 bases, leaving 5 bases between them. Symptom resolution, clearance, or two negative PCRs marked the recovered donors of Cohort 3. Per the original data handling: By means of reference gene primer amplification, nucleated cell counts were estimated. Measured with immunoSEQ multiplex PCR; TCRdb has only the in-frame clones, and not every one. V and J calls and clone size come straight from that table; D and trimming were deduced from the DNA. The sample lists 150,000 to 200,000 clones, approximately 80% seen once, with around 13% in the top ten.

Sequencing was done on a sample of PBMCs or T cells enriched from blood (not recorded which). The rearrangement joins TRBV3-1 (or the pseudogene TRBV3-2) to TRBJ1-1; D is ambiguous. This receptor was obtained from a woman between 55 and 75 years old who had recovered from COVID-19. DNA of the CDR3: TGTGCCAGCAGCCAAGACGGTGCTGAAGCTTTCTTT. Translated, it gives CASSQDGAEAFF.